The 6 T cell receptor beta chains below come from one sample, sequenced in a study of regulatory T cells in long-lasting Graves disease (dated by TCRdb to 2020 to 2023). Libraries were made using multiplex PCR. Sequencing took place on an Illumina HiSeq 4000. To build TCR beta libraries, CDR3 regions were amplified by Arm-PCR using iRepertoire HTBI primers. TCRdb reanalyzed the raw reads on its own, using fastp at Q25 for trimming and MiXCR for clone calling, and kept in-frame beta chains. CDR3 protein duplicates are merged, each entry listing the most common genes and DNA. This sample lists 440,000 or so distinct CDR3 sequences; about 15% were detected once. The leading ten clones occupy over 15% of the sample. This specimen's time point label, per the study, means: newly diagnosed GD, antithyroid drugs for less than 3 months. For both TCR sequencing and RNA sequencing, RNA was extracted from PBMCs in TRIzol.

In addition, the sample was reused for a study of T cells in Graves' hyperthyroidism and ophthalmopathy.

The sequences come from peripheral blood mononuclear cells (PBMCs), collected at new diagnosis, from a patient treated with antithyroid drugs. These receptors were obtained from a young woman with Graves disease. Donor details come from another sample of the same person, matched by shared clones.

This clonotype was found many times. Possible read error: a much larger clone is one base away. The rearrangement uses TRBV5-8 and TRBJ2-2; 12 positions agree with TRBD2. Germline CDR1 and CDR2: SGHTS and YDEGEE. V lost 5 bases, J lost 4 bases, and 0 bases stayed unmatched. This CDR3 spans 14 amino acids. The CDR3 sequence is CASRLAGGTGELFF. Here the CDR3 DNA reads TGTGCCAGCAGACTAGCGGGAGGCACCGGGGAGCTGTTTTTT.

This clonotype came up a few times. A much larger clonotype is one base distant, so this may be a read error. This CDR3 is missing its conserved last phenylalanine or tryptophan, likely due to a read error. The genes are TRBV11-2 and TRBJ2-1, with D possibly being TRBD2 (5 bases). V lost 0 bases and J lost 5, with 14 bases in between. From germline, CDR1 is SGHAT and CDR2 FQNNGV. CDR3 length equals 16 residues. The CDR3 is CASSLEALRADNEQFL. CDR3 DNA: TGTGCCAGCAGCTTAGAGGCACTGCGGGCCGACAATGAGCAGTTCCTC.

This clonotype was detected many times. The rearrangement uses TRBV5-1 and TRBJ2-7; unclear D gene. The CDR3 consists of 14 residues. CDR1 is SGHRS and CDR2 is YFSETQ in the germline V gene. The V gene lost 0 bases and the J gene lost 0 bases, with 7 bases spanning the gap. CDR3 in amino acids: CASSLAGYSYEQYF. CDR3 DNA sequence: TGCGCCAGCAGCTTGGCGGGCTACTCCTACGAGCAGTACTTC.

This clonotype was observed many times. CDR3 amino acids: CASSEAVPVSSYEQYF. The CDR3, as DNA: TGTGCCAGCAGTGAAGCGGTTCCAGTCAGCTCCTACGAGCAGTACTTC. The genes are TRBV2 and TRBJ2-7; no firm D call. Germline loops: CDR1 SNHLY, CDR2 FYNNEI. This CDR3 region has 16 residues. V was pared by 0 bases and J by 0 bases, with 12 bases between.

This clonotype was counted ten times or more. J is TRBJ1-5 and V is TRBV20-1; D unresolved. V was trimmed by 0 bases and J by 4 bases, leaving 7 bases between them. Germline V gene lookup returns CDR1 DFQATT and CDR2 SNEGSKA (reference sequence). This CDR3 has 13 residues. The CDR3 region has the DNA TGCAGTGCTAGAGATTATTCGAATCAGCCCCAGCATTTT. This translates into CSARDYSNQPQHF.

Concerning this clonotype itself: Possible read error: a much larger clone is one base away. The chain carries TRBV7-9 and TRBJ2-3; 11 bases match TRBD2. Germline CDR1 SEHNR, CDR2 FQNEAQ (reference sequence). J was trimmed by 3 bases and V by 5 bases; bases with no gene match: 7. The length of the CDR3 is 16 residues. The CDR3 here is CASSTRLAGPTDTQYF. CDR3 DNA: TGTGCCAGCAGCACCCGACTAGCGGGACCGACAGATACGCAGTATTTT. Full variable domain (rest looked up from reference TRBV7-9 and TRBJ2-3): DTGVSQNPRHKITKRGQNVTFRCDPISEHNRLYWYRQTLGQGPEFLTYFQNEAQLEKSRLLSDRFSAERPKGSFSTLEIQRTEQGDSAMYLCASSTRLAGPTDTQYFGPGTRLTVL.